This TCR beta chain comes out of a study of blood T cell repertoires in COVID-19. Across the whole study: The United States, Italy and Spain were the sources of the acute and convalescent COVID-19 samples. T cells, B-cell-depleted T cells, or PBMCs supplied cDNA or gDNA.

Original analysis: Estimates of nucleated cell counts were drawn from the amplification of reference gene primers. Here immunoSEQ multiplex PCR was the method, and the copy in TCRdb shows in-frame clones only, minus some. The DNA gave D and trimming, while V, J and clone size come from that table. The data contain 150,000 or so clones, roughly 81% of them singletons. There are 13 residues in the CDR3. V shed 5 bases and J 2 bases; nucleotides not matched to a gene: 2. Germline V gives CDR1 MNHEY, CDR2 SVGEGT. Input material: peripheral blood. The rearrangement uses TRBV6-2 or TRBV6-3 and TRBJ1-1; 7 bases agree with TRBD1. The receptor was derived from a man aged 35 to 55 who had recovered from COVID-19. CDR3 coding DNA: TGTGCCAGCAGTAGACAGGGCAACACTGAAGCTTTCTTT. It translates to CASSRQGNTEAFF.